Each of the 29 T cell receptor beta chains below was sequenced from the same sample in a study of T-cell memory formation after mild COVID-19 (dated by TCRdb to the early 2020s). The method behind the library was 5' RACE. The run used an Illumina NovaSeq 6000. TCRdb itself trimmed the public reads at Q25 with fastp, ran MiXCR and retained productive beta chains. Each CDR3 protein gets just one entry, which takes the most common genes and DNA from the rows behind it. A total of around 250,000 distinct CDR3 sequences appear in this sample, approximately 9% of them only once. The top ten clonotypes cover 22% of the sample. The sequencing input was PBMCs or a T cell subset sorted from them (not recorded which). These receptor sequences come from a man in his late teens or twenties who had mild COVID-19 (a few samples of this study predate the infection). The sample titles of this study are shuffled in the database, so cell type and time point are left out; the donor was told from shared clones.

J is TRBJ2-7 and V is TRBV5-1; perhaps D is TRBD1 or TRBD2 (5 bases each). Trimming stripped 4 bases from V and 2 bases from J, with 13 bases between. Germline loops: CDR1 SGHRS, CDR2 YFSETQ. This CDR3 is 14 amino acids long. The CDR3 DNA is TGCGCCAGCAGCGGGAGCAGGGTACCCTACGAGCAGTACTTC. It specifies CASSGSRVPYEQYF.

This clonotype came up a few times. The chain joins TRBV20-1 to TRBJ1-2; D not resolved. The CDR3 is made up of 14 amino acids. V lost 3 bases and J lost 8, with 19 bases in between. Germline V gives CDR1 DFQATT, CDR2 SNEGSKA (reference sequence). The chain's CDR3 is CSARAGRSAGGYTF. The DNA of the CDR3 is TGCAGTGCTAGGGCAGGACGTTCGGCGGGCGGCTACACCTTC.

Concerning this clonotype: A much larger clonotype is one base distant, so this may be a read error. The chain couples TRBV7-2 to TRBJ2-5; 7 bases fit TRBD1. This CDR3 has 13 amino acids. CDR1 SGHTA and CDR2 FQGNSA come from the germline V gene. V shed 10 bases and J 1 base; nucleotides not matched to a gene: 6. The CDR3 DNA reads as TGTGCCACCAGGGGGACAGCCCAAGAGACCCAGTACTTC. Residues: CATRGTAQETQYF.

This clonotype appeared a few times. The gene calls are TRBV7-9 and TRBJ2-7; D assignment may be TRBD1 or TRBD2 (6 bases each). Deletions cut 5 bases from V and 5 bases from J, with 16 bases between. Germline lookup yields CDR1 SEHNR and CDR2 FQNEAQ (reference sequence). The CDR3 runs 14 residues. The CDR3 DNA sequence: TGTGCCAGCAGCCCAGGGGAGGTTTGGGACGAGCAGTACTTC. Protein sequence: CASSPGEVWDEQYF.

This clonotype appeared many times. The junction departs from germline at one end; a sequencing error may be responsible. The chain links TRBV4-3 to TRBJ1-1; D uncertain. This CDR3 has 11 amino acids. The germline CDR1 and CDR2 sequences are LGHNA and YSLEER. Here the CDR3 DNA reads TGCGCCAGCAGCCAAGCTGGGCCTGCCGTCTTT. Amino acid sequence: CASSQAGPAVF.

This clonotype came up a few times. V is TRBV7-8 and J is TRBJ2-2, with unresolved D. The CDR3 has 16 residues. The V gene lost 1 base and the J gene lost 1 base, with 10 bases spanning the gap. CDR1 is SGHVS and CDR2 is FQNEAQ in the germline V gene. The CDR3 region has the DNA TGTGCCAGCAGCTTAGAAGGTCGGATGAACACCGGGGAGCTGTTTTTT. Protein: CASSLEGRMNTGELFF.

The chain uses TRBV24-1 and TRBJ1-5, with 8 bases that match TRBD1. The CDR3 is 17 amino acids. Germline CDR1 KGHDR, CDR2 SFDVKD. V dropped 0 bases and J dropped 0; count of bases not matched to a gene: 3. The CDR3 DNA follows: TGTGCCACCAGTGATTTGAACAGGGGGTATAGCAATCAGCCCCAGCATTTT. Residues: CATSDLNRGYSNQPQHF.

There are a few counts of this clonotype. The chain is built from TRBV6-2 or TRBV6-3 and TRBJ1-6, with 7 nucleotides matching TRBD1. The V gene end was trimmed by 5 bases and the J gene end by 8 bases; junction bases not matched to a gene: 6. This CDR3 contains 14 residues. CDR1 MNHEY and CDR2 SVGEGT come from the germline V gene. CDR3 in amino acids: CASSPNDRDSPLHF. Written as DNA, the CDR3 is TGTGCCAGCAGTCCTAACGACAGGGATTCACCCCTCCACTTT.

This clonotype was counted between two and nine times. The CDR3 DNA is TGTGCCAGCAGTTTCGGGGGAGCAATGGGGGATGAGCAGTTCTTC. It encodes CASSFGGAMGDEQFF. The V and J genes are TRBV28 and TRBJ2-1, with D perhaps TRBD2 (6 bases). The CDR3 runs 15 residues. V was shortened by 3 bases and J by 8 bases, with 17 bases between the two germline ends. Germline-derived CDR1 and CDR2 are MDHEN and SYDVKM.

The rearrangement links TRBV2 to TRBJ1-1; D unresolved. The CDR3 has 14 amino acids. The V end lost 5 bases, the J end lost 4 bases, and 14 bases lay between the germline ends. CDR1 and CDR2 from the germline V gene are SNHLY and FYNNEI. The chain's CDR3 is CASSRGTRGTEAFF. The CDR3 DNA follows: TGTGCCAGCAGTCGAGGAACCCGGGGCACTGAAGCTTTCTTT.

This clonotype was seen more than once but under ten times. The chain is built from TRBV5-1 and TRBJ2-1, with D possibly matching TRBD1 (5 bases). The ends were cut back, 0 bases at V and 8 bases at J, with 18 bases in the middle. The CDR3 runs 16 residues. From germline, CDR1 is SGHRS and CDR2 YFSETQ. CDR3 coding DNA: TGCGCCAGCAGCTTGGGAGGTGGACCCCCAGGGTATGAGCAGTTCTTC. Translating it yields CASSLGGGPPGYEQFF. The full variable domain, in which reference TRBV5-1 and TRBJ2-1 provide the parts outside the CDR3, is KAGVTQTPRYLIKTRGQQVTLSCSPISGHRSVSWYQQTPGQGLQFLFEYFSETQRNKGNFPGRFSGRQFSNSRSEMNVSTLELGDSALYLCASSLGGGPPGYEQFFGPGTRLTVL.

The sample holds a few counts of this clonotype. The gene calls are TRBV19 and TRBJ1-1, with 7 positions matching TRBD1. J gave up 1 base and V 4 bases, and 6 bases lay outside the gene matches. Germline V gene lookup returns CDR1 LNHDA and CDR2 SQIVND (reference sequence). CDR3 length: 15 amino acids. CDR3 region: CASSRRQGRNTEAFF. The CDR3 bases are TGTGCCAGTAGTAGACGACAGGGACGGAACACTGAAGCTTTCTTT.

V and J are TRBV6-6 and TRBJ2-7; 9 bases map to TRBD2. With 5 bases clipped from V and 1 base from J, the junction kept 12 bases outside the gene matches. The CDR3 is made up of 17 amino acids. The germline V gene encodes CDR1 MNHNY and CDR2 SVGAGI (reference sequence). The CDR3 loop is CASSQPGRTSASYEQYF. The CDR3 DNA is TGTGCCAGCAGTCAACCTGGTAGGACTAGCGCTTCCTACGAGCAGTACTTC.

This clonotype was seen a few times. The chain recombines TRBV4-1 with TRBJ2-3; weak D call: TRBD2 (6 bases). Germline V gene sequence: CDR1 MGHRA, CDR2 YSYEKL. V was cut by 0 bases and J by 4 bases, with 14 bases left in between. This CDR3 is 16 amino acids long. DNA for the CDR3: TGCGCCAGCAGCCAAGAGGGGCGGGGTCGCGCAGATACGCAGTATTTT. Protein sequence: CASSQEGRGRADTQYF.

The gene calls are TRBV6-2 or TRBV6-3 and TRBJ2-4; D call uncertain. V gave up 2 bases and J gave up 9 bases, with 11 bases separating them. Germline V gene lookup returns CDR1 MNHEY and CDR2 SVGEGT. The CDR3 loop spans 13 amino acids. The CDR3 sequence is CASSYVSGLIQYF. The DNA of the CDR3 is TGTGCCAGCAGTTACGTGTCCGGGCTCATTCAGTACTTC.

The table lists this clonotype with a few counts. This rearrangement joins TRBV11-1 to TRBJ1-2, with 7 positions matching TRBD1. With V trimmed by 5 bases and J by 4 bases, 13 bases remained unmatched. The CDR3 loop spans 16 amino acids. Germline CDR1 is SGHAT and CDR2 is FQDESV (reference sequence). This CDR3 reads CASSPGGQSGGYGYTF. The CDR3 nucleotides read TGTGCCAGCAGCCCAGGGGGACAGTCCGGCGGCTATGGCTACACCTTC.

This clonotype appeared many times. The chain uses TRBV11-3 and TRBJ1-1; TRBD1 aligns across 7 bases. CDR3 size: 14 residues. Germline lookup yields CDR1 SGHNT and CDR2 YENEEA. J gave up 5 bases and V 3 bases, and 6 bases lay outside the gene matches. CDR3 region: CASSLNQGGTEAFF. The CDR3 coding sequence is TGTGCCAGCAGCTTGAATCAGGGGGGAACTGAAGCTTTCTTT.

This chain connects TRBV5-1 to TRBJ2-3, with unresolved D. The CDR3 spans 13 residues. Germline V gives CDR1 SGHRS, CDR2 YFSETQ. Trimming shortened V by 4 bases and J by 2 bases, and 8 bases separated the two germline ends. CDR3: CASSRTITDTQYF. CDR3 nucleotides: TGCGCCAGCAGCCGGACCATCACAGATACGCAGTATTTT.

The J gene is TRBJ1-1, the V gene TRBV20-1, with unresolved D. The V gene's germline CDR1 is DFQATT and CDR2 SNEGSKA (reference sequence). This CDR3 has 12 residues. Trimming shortened V by 6 bases and J by 0 bases, and 8 bases separated the two germline ends. CDR3 loop: CSAPRVNTEAFF. The CDR3 region has the DNA TGCAGTGCCCCAAGGGTGAACACTGAAGCTTTCTTT.

This clonotype was counted at least ten times. This chain connects TRBV5-6 to TRBJ2-3, with D perhaps matching TRBD2 (6 bases). V was shortened by 5 bases and J by 1 base, with 14 bases between the two germline ends. CDR3 length equals 15 residues. The germline V gene encodes CDR1 SGHDT and CDR2 YYEEEE. The CDR3 bases are TGTGCCAGCAGTAAGCGGACTACAGGCACAGATACGCAGTATTTT. Its translation is CASSKRTTGTDTQYF. Full variable domain (remainder filled in from reference TRBV5-6 and TRBJ2-3): DAGVTQSPTHLIKTRGQQVTLRCSPKSGHDTVSWYQQALGQGPQFIFQYYEEEERQRGNFPDRFSGHQFPNYSSELNVNALLLGDSALYLCASSKRTTGTDTQYFGPGTRLTVL.

In this sample, this clonotype turned up a few times. The chain links TRBV20-1 to TRBJ2-1; D may be TRBD2 (5 bases). The length of the CDR3 is 14 residues. Germline V gene sequence: CDR1 DFQATT, CDR2 SNEGSKA (reference sequence). With 3 bases removed from V and 7 bases from J, the gap between germline ends came to 16 bases. Here the CDR3 DNA reads TGCAGTGCTAGGGGGTTGAGTGGGGAGAATGAGCAGTTCTTC. It codes for CSARGLSGENEQFF.

CDR3 amino acids: CASSQDVTEGNTIYF. CDR3 bases: TGCGCCAGCAGCCAAGATGTCACAGAAGGAAACACCATATATTTT. This rearrangement joins TRBV4-3 to TRBJ1-3; D gene ambiguous. CDR1 LGHNA and CDR2 YSLEER come from the germline V gene. There are 15 residues in the CDR3. V lost 0 bases and J 4 bases, leaving 10 bases between the germline ends.

The table lists this clonotype with a few counts. This chain joins TRBV5-1 and TRBJ2-5; the match to TRBD1 covers 8 bases. V lost 4 bases, J lost 4 bases, and 12 bases stayed unmatched. The CDR3 is made up of 16 amino acids. Germline CDR1 SGHRS, CDR2 YFSETQ. The CDR3 DNA is TGCGCCAGCAGCCTGGGTGTCGACAGGGGTGGAGAGACCCAGTACTTC. Its translation is CASSLGVDRGGETQYF. The full variable domain, completed using reference TRBV5-1 and TRBJ2-5, is KAGVTQTPRYLIKTRGQQVTLSCSPISGHRSVSWYQQTPGQGLQFLFEYFSETQRNKGNFPGRFSGRQFSNSRSEMNVSTLELGDSALYLCASSLGVDRGGETQYFGPGTRLLVL.

V is TRBV6-5 and J is TRBJ2-5, with D hard to call. The length of the CDR3 is 13 residues. Germline loops: CDR1 MNHEY, CDR2 SVGAGI. V was cut by 9 bases and J by 0 bases, with 11 bases left in between. CDR3 loop: CASPRRDQETQYF. CDR3 DNA: TGTGCCAGTCCCCGAAGGGACCAAGAGACCCAGTACTTC.

The genes are TRBV7-2 and TRBJ1-2; 7 bases line up with TRBD1. Germline V CDR1 and CDR2: SGHTA, FQGNSA. V was clipped by 2 bases and J by 8 bases; unmatched bases: 14. This CDR3 has 16 residues. Here the CDR3 reads CASSLRGPGQAEGYTF. The CDR3 DNA follows: TGTGCCAGCAGCTTAAGGGGCCCTGGACAGGCGGAGGGCTACACCTTC.

This clonotype was observed a few times. The rearrangement uses TRBV9 and TRBJ2-6; weak D call: TRBD1 (5 bases). The CDR3 extends over 14 amino acids. V dropped 2 bases and J dropped 4 bases, with 7 bases sitting between them. Germline V lookup: CDR1 SGDLS, CDR2 YYNGEE. CDR3 protein: CASSVRAGANVLTF. The CDR3 DNA is TGTGCCAGCAGCGTCAGGGCCGGGGCCAACGTCCTGACTTTC.

The chain combines TRBV5-1 with TRBJ1-1; no clear D gene. CDR3 length: 14 amino acids. Germline assignment: CDR1 SGHRS and CDR2 YFSETQ. The V and J ends lost 0 bases and 0 bases respectively, with 6 bases between them. DNA for the CDR3: TGCGCCAGCAGCTTGGCAGGCATGAACACTGAAGCTTTCTTT. It encodes CASSLAGMNTEAFF.

The chain employs TRBV12-3 or TRBV12-4 and TRBJ2-1; TRBD2 might be the D (6 bases). V lost 6 bases, J lost 11 bases, and 23 bases lay in between. This CDR3 has 15 amino acids. CDR3 protein: CASRRGTYGALQQFF. CDR3 sequence (DNA): TGTGCCAGCAGACGCGGGACTTACGGGGCTCTACAGCAGTTCTTC.

This clonotype has just a few counts. Here the CDR3 DNA reads TGTGCCAGCTCCCGCCAGTGGTCAGATACGCAGTATTTT. Protein sequence: CASSRQWSDTQYF. This chain uses TRBV18 with TRBJ2-3; D not resolved. Germline lookup yields CDR1 KGHSH and CDR2 LQKENI. Trimming removed 6 bases from V and 4 bases from J, with 11 bases in between. The CDR3 is made up of 13 amino acids.